These 4 T cell receptor beta chains were all obtained from the same sample, sequenced in a study of blood T cell repertoires in COVID-19. Assay: immunoSEQ multiplex PCR; the TCRdb copy retains only in-frame clones and omits some. The sample lists about 300,000 clones, roughly 85% seen once, with roughly 10% in the top ten. Sequencing was done on a sample of peripheral blood. The receptors here all came from a woman aged 50 to 60 who had recovered from COVID-19.

This chain connects TRBV7-2 to TRBJ2-7; 12 bases match TRBD1. Germline-derived CDR1 and CDR2 are SGHTA and FQGNSA. The V and J ends lost 5 bases and 7 bases, in that order; junction bases with no gene match: 18. The CDR3 sequence is 18 residues long. This CDR3 reads CASSRNLSPGQGAREQYF. CDR3 coding DNA: TGTGCCAGCAGCCGGAACTTATCTCCGGGACAGGGGGCGAGGGAGCAGTACTTC.

This chain joins TRBV18 and TRBJ2-1; D may be TRBD2 (6 bases). This CDR3 is 9 amino acids long. CDR1 and CDR2 (germline): KGHSH, LQKENI. Trimming removed 11 bases from V and 9 bases from J, with 8 bases in between. CDR3 residues: CAGGTEQFF. DNA for the CDR3: TGTGCCGGCGGGACTGAGCAGTTCTTC.

This clone came up a few times. The chain combines TRBV5-1 with TRBJ2-1, with 13 bases fitting TRBD2. This CDR3 comprises 14 residues. Unmatched junction bases numbered 6, after V lost 4 bases and J lost 11 bases. Germline assignment: CDR1 SGHRS and CDR2 YFSETQ. CDR3 DNA sequence: TGCGCCAGCAGCCAGACTAGCGGGGGGTTGAAGCAGTTCTTC. The encoded protein is CASSQTSGGLKQFF.

V and J are TRBV20-1 and TRBJ1-1; D not resolved. CDR3 size: 13 residues. V lost 3 bases, J lost 1 base, and 9 bases lay in between. CDR1 is DFQATT and CDR2 is SNEGSKA in the germline V gene (reference sequence). CDR3 sequence reads: CSASYSQNTEAFF. The CDR3, as DNA: TGCAGTGCTAGTTATAGTCAGAACACTGAAGCTTTCTTT.